These 22 T cell receptor beta chains came from one sample sequenced in a study of regulatory T cells. Amplification used 52 TRBV primers and 13 TRBJ primers. Sequencing was performed with immunoSEQ multiplex PCR; in TCRdb, only in-frame clones are kept and a portion is missing. The repertoire holds about 17,000 clones, with more than 85% as singletons. Sequences were obtained from CD8+ T cells sorted from blood. Every receptor here comes from a young adult with CD3G deficiency.

The V gene is TRBV9, the J gene TRBJ2-7, with 7 bases aligning to TRBD2. The CDR3 is 16 amino acids. Germline V gives CDR1 SGDLS, CDR2 YYNGEE. V lost 4 bases and J lost 3; bases outside the gene matches: 13. As DNA, the CDR3 is TGTGCCAGCAGCTCCACTGGGGGGGATTCCCGCTACGAGCAGTACTTC. Its translation is CASSSTGGDSRYEQYF.

V gene TRBV2 combines with J gene TRBJ1-3; no clear D gene. Germline V CDR1 and CDR2: SNHLY, FYNNEI. The germline V and J ends were trimmed by 3 bases and 2 bases, with 11 bases remaining between them. The CDR3 contains 15 residues. CDR3 in amino acids: CASSDLTRTGNTIYF. DNA for the CDR3: TGTGCCAGCAGTGACTTAACTCGGACTGGAAACACCATATATTTT.

V and J are TRBV7-8 and TRBJ2-2; D not resolved. Germline assignment: CDR1 SGHVS and CDR2 FQNEAQ. This CDR3 has 14 amino acids. Between the trimmed V and J ends, which lost 5 bases and 6 bases, there was a span of 13 bases. This CDR3 is CASSPPDWAGELFF. For the CDR3, the DNA is TGTGCCAGCAGCCCTCCCGATTGGGCCGGGGAGCTGTTTTTT.

V usage is TRBV19 and J usage is TRBJ1-5; D not certain. There are 13 residues in the CDR3. Per germline, CDR1 LNHDA and CDR2 SQIVND (reference sequence). Trimming removed 6 bases at V and 4 bases at J, with 10 bases between. The CDR3 bases are TGTGCCAGTAGCCCTCTGAAGAATCAGCCCCAGCATTTT. This gives the protein CASSPLKNQPQHF.

This rearrangement joins TRBV7-2 to TRBJ1-2; D is unresolved. The CDR3 runs 15 residues. The germline gives CDR1 SGHTA, CDR2 FQGNSA. Deletions cut 11 bases from V and 5 bases from J, with 24 bases between. The CDR3 reads CALRRLGTLIYGYTF. CDR3 DNA: TGTGCCCTAAGGAGGCTGGGTACCCTGATTTATGGCTACACCTTC.

This chain links TRBV9 with TRBJ2-2, with 7 bases lining up with TRBD2. V was pared by 3 bases and J by 6 bases, with 11 bases of the junction left unmatched. There are 16 residues in the CDR3. Germline V gene sequence: CDR1 SGDLS, CDR2 YYNGEE. For the CDR3, the DNA is TGTGCCAGCAGCGCCCGGGACTACGGGACCCCCGGGGAGCTGTTTTTT. Translating it yields CASSARDYGTPGELFF.

The chain uses TRBV10-3 and TRBJ1-2, with D unclear. This CDR3 comprises 16 residues. CDR1 and CDR2 (germline): ENHRY, SYGVKD. Trimming left V 3 bases short and J 3 bases short, with 17 bases between. Here the CDR3 reads CAISEKIGGFHYGYTF. The CDR3 DNA sequence: TGTGCCATCAGTGAAAAAATCGGAGGGTTCCACTATGGCTACACCTTC.

V is TRBV7-6 and J is TRBJ2-1; 12 nucleotides align to TRBD2. The CDR3 spans 15 residues. Germline CDR1 SGHVS, CDR2 FNYEAQ. The junction had 10 bases not matched to a gene; V was cut back by 7 bases and J by 9 bases. CDR3 sequence reads: CASTPLAGGLGEQFF. Here the CDR3 DNA reads TGTGCCAGCACGCCCCTAGCGGGAGGGCTTGGTGAGCAGTTCTTC.

This chain links TRBV10-1 with TRBJ2-7; the match to TRBD1 covers 7 bases. The germline gives CDR1 WNHNN, CDR2 SYGVQD (reference sequence). The V and J ends lost 5 bases and 7 bases, in that order; junction bases with no gene match: 11. The length of the CDR3 is 14 residues. For the CDR3, the DNA is TGCGCCAGCAGTCAGACAGGGTCTGCCTGGGAGCAGTACTTC. Translation: CASSQTGSAWEQYF.

The chain joins TRBV10-2 to TRBJ2-7; no definite D call. The CDR3 runs 13 residues. V gave up 7 bases and J gave up 6 bases, with 16 bases separating them. Germline lookup yields CDR1 WSHSY and CDR2 SAAADI. The CDR3 sequence: CASTEGPTSEQYF. The CDR3 coding sequence is TGCGCCAGCACCGAAGGACCGACCTCCGAGCAGTACTTC.

The chain links TRBV25-1 to TRBJ2-1; D is ambiguous. Trimming removed 5 bases at V and 0 bases at J, with 11 bases between. CDR1 is MGHDK, CDR2 SYGVNS, per germline. The CDR3 is 15 amino acids. CDR3 in amino acids: CASSRGDSSYNEQFF. Here the CDR3 DNA reads TGTGCCAGCAGTCGAGGAGACTCCTCCTACAATGAGCAGTTCTTC.

The genes are TRBV9 and TRBJ1-5; no clear D gene. Germline CDR1 reads SGDLS; CDR2 reads YYNGEE. The V gene lost 0 bases and the J gene lost 5 bases, with 6 bases spanning the gap. This CDR3 is 13 amino acids long. The CDR3 protein is CASSVVGDQPQHF. CDR3 DNA sequence: TGTGCCAGCAGCGTAGTCGGAGATCAGCCCCAGCATTTT.

This chain joins TRBV30 and TRBJ2-3; D may match TRBD1 or TRBD2 (6 bases each). V lost 5 bases and J lost 5, with 14 bases in between. This CDR3 contains 13 residues. CDR1 is GTSNPN and CDR2 is SVGIG in the germline V gene (reference sequence). The CDR3 protein is CAWGQGGLDTQYF. As DNA, the CDR3 is TGTGCCTGGGGACAAGGGGGACTAGATACGCAGTATTTT.

The CDR3 spells CAGSVSADFSDGYTF. The CDR3 DNA is TGTGCCGGGTCGGTATCCGCCGATTTCTCGGATGGCTACACCTTC. V is TRBV6-1 and J is TRBJ1-2; D is uncertain. The CDR3 consists of 15 residues. Between the trimmed V and J ends, which lost 11 bases and 6 bases, there was a span of 25 bases. In germline, CDR1 is MNHNS, CDR2 SASEGT.

This clone was seen a single time. The rearrangement links TRBV4-1 to TRBJ2-3; D is unclear. Germline assignment: CDR1 MGHRA and CDR2 YSYEKL. The CDR3 spans 15 residues. With 1 base removed from V and 2 bases from J, the gap between germline ends came to 10 bases. The CDR3 region is CASSQGPSYTDTQYF. In DNA form, the CDR3 reads TGCGCCAGCAGCCAAGGACCCTCATACACAGATACGCAGTATTTT.

CDR3 nucleotide sequence: TGTGCCAGTAGTCCAGGACAGCTTACTAATGAAAAACTGTTTTTT. It is translated as CASSPGQLTNEKLFF. The V and J genes are TRBV19 and TRBJ1-4, with a weak D call TRBD1 (6 bases). V gave up 5 bases and J gave up 2 bases, with 12 bases separating them. The CDR3 has 15 residues. Germline V gene data show CDR1 as LNHDA and CDR2 as SQIVND (reference sequence).

The rearrangement joins TRBV5-5 to TRBJ2-3; 10 bases are shared with TRBD1. The CDR3 is 14 amino acids. Germline trimming cut 4 bases from V and 4 bases from J; bases unmatched to any gene: 3. The germline CDR1 and CDR2 sequences are SGHKS and YYEKEE (reference sequence). The CDR3 DNA reads TGTGCCAGCAGCCGGACAGGGGGGCCAGATACGCAGTATTTT. Protein: CASSRTGGPDTQYF.

This chain connects TRBV19 to TRBJ1-2, with D perhaps TRBD1 (5 bases). The germline CDR1 and CDR2 sequences are LNHDA and SQIVND (reference sequence). Trimming pared 3 bases from V and 6 bases from J, leaving 14 bases between. The CDR3 length is 14 residues. The CDR3 nucleotides are TGTGCCAGTAGTATGGGGACGACGGCGAATGGCTACACCTTC. This gives the protein CASSMGTTANGYTF.

The chain links TRBV7-9 to TRBJ2-3; D ambiguous. CDR1 is SEHNR and CDR2 is FQNEAQ in the germline V gene (reference sequence). This CDR3 is 14 amino acids long. V was trimmed by 1 base and J by 6 bases, leaving 11 bases between them. The CDR3: CASSLERSPDTQYF. CDR3 nucleotide sequence: TGTGCCAGCAGCTTAGAACGTTCTCCGGATACGCAGTATTTT.

The CDR3 here is CASSPVRNLYEQYF. CDR3 nucleotide sequence: TGTGCCAGCTCACCGGTACGAAATCTATACGAGCAGTACTTC. The V gene is TRBV18, the J gene TRBJ2-7; no clear D. Germline loops: CDR1 KGHSH, CDR2 LQKENI. The V end was cut by 3 bases, the J end by 4 bases, with 13 bases between. This CDR3 is 14 amino acids long.

This chain uses TRBV4-2 with TRBJ2-2; D assignment may be TRBD1 or TRBD2 (5 bases each). Looked up from germline, CDR1 is LGHNA and CDR2 is YNFKEQ. V shed 0 bases and J shed 1 base, with 9 bases lying between them. The CDR3 totals 16 residues. The CDR3 reads CASSQDRGQNTGELFF. The CDR3 nucleotides are TGTGCCAGCAGCCAAGATCGGGGCCAGAACACCGGGGAGCTGTTTTTT.

The V call is TRBV9, the J call TRBJ2-2; TRBD1 matches at 7 bases. This CDR3 contains 16 residues. Trimming cost V 3 bases and J 4 bases; bases outside gene matches: 9. Germline V gives CDR1 SGDLS, CDR2 YYNGEE. Here the CDR3 reads CASSARYRGSTGELFF. CDR3 nucleotides: TGTGCCAGCAGCGCCCGTTACAGGGGTTCCACCGGGGAGCTGTTTTTT.